The clone carrying this T cell receptor (beta chain) was seen a few times. Its cognate antigen is unknown. This entry is derived from a study of blood T cells in healthy people across ages. Whole-study findings and limits: Greater diversity and more naive CD4+ cells were seen in long-lived donors than in aged donors.

The CDR3 has 14 residues. Germline V CDR1 and CDR2: MNHEY, SMNVEV (reference sequence). V was shortened by 4 bases and J by 3 bases, with 12 bases between the two germline ends. Samples each yielded at least 5.5 micrograms of total RNA. Alongside a J-beta primer mix, a sample-barcoded 5' primer served in a second PCR lasting 7 to 11 cycles. TCRdb fed the 5' RACE reads into MiXCR, producing one record per CDR3 protein. Of 800,000 to 1,300,000 distinct CDR3 sequences listed, about 25% were seen once; the top ten hold 0.65% to 0.75%. This sample was shared with a second study, whose subject was T cells of mothers and their children. From that study: Normalized overlap was always slightly, never significantly, higher in related than unrelated mother-child pairs.

Sequencing was performed on blood. The genes are TRBV27 and TRBJ1-1; D might be TRBD1 (5 bases). This clonotype was sampled from a girl aged 2-15 years in good health. The CDR3 sequence is CASSSQTAYTEAFF. The CDR3, as DNA: TGTGCCAGCAGTTCCCAGACAGCGTACACTGAAGCTTTCTTT.